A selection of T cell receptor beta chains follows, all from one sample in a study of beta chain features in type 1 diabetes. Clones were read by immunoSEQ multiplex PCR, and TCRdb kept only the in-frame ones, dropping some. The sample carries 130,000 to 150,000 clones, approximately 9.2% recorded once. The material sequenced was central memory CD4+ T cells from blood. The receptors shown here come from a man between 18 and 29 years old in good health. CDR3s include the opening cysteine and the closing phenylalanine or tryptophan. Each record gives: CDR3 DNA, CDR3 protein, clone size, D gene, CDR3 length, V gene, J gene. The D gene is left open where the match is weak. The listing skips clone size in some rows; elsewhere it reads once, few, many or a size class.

DNA: TGTGCCAGCAGTTACTACCCGGGACAAAATTCACCCCTCCACTTT; CDR3: CASSYYPGQNSPLHF; size: few; D: .; length: 15; V: TRBV6-5; J: TRBJ1-6
DNA: TGTGCCAGCAGCTTAGTTGGCGGAGAGACCCAGTACTTC; CDR3: CASSLVGGETQYF; size: many; D: .; length: 13; V: TRBV7-9; J: TRBJ2-5
DNA: TGTGCCAGCAGTGTTGGGGCCCTCTACACCTTC; CDR3: CASSVGALYTF; size: .; D: .; length: 11; V: TRBV25-1; J: TRBJ1-2
DNA: TGTGCCAGCAGCTGGGGGCCACCCAATGAGCAGTTCTTC; CDR3: CASSWGPPNEQFF; size: medium-sized; D: .; length: 13; V: TRBV7-3; J: TRBJ2-1
DNA: TGTGCCAGCAGCTTTTTGGACAGGGACTCACCCCTCCACTTT; CDR3: CASSFLDRDSPLHF; size: few; D: TRBD1; length: 14; V: TRBV7-2; J: TRBJ1-6
DNA: TGTGCCAGCAGCTTAGCGGGACTAGCGGGGGCCACAGATACGCAGTATTTT; CDR3: CASSLAGLAGATDTQYF; size: .; D: TRBD2; length: 17; V: TRBV7-2; J: TRBJ2-3
DNA: TGTGCCAGCAGTAAAGGACTCACGCCTAGCACAGATACGCAGTATTTT; CDR3: CASSKGLTPSTDTQYF; size: few; D: .; length: 16; V: TRBV21-1; J: TRBJ2-3
DNA: TGTGCCAGCAGCGTCCGGGACAGGGGGTTCGAAAAACTGTTTTTT; CDR3: CASSVRDRGFEKLFF; size: .; D: TRBD1; length: 15; V: TRBV5-6; J: TRBJ1-4
DNA: TGTGCCACCAGCAGAGACTGGCAGAGCACAGATACGCAGTATTTT; CDR3: CATSRDWQSTDTQYF; size: .; D: .; length: 15; V: TRBV15; J: TRBJ2-3
DNA: TGTGCCACCCAGAGGTGGGGCTACACCTTC; CDR3: CATQRWGYTF; size: few; D: .; length: 10; V: TRBV28; J: TRBJ1-2
DNA: TGTGCCAGCAGTGGGCAGGGATATAATTCACCCCTCCACTTT; CDR3: CASSGQGYNSPLHF; size: .; D: .; length: 14; V: TRBV25-1; J: TRBJ1-6
DNA: TGCGCCAGCAGCCCGACTAGCGGGGGGGCCCACGAGCAGTACTTC; CDR3: CASSPTSGGAHEQYF; size: .; D: TRBD2; length: 15; V: TRBV5-1; J: TRBJ2-7
DNA: TGCAGCGCCGGGACAGGGGGCCACACCGGGGAGCTGTTTTTT; CDR3: CSAGTGGHTGELFF; size: many; D: TRBD1; length: 14; V: TRBV29-1; J: TRBJ2-2
DNA: TGTGCCAGCAGCTTTATTTCGGGGAATGAGCAGTTCTTC; CDR3: CASSFISGNEQFF; size: few; D: .; length: 13; V: TRBV7-2; J: TRBJ2-1
DNA: TGTGCCAGCAGCTTAATAGCGGGGGGGGAGTACGAGCAGTACTTC; CDR3: CASSLIAGGEYEQYF; size: .; D: TRBD2; length: 15; V: TRBV7-2; J: TRBJ2-7
DNA: TGTGCCAGCAGTACTATAGACAGAAACACCGGGGAGCTGTTTTTT; CDR3: CASSTIDRNTGELFF; size: many; D: .; length: 15; V: TRBV28; J: TRBJ2-2
DNA: TGTGCCAGCAGCTTAGAATGGACTAGCGGGGGTCACGAGCAGTACTTC; CDR3: CASSLEWTSGGHEQYF; size: few; D: TRBD2; length: 16; V: TRBV7-2; J: TRBJ2-7
DNA: TGTGCCAGCAGCCAAGGCAAGGGGCTGAATCAGCCCCAGCATTTT; CDR3: CASSQGKGLNQPQHF; size: .; D: .; length: 15; V: TRBV14; J: TRBJ1-5
DNA: TGTGCCAGCAGCCTCACAGGGGGCGGAAATCAGCCCCAGCATTTT; CDR3: CASSLTGGGNQPQHF; size: few; D: TRBD1; length: 15; V: TRBV7-9; J: TRBJ1-5
DNA: TGTGCCAGCAGCCCACAAGGTAGCGGGGTTGACAATGAGCAGTTCTTC; CDR3: CASSPQGSGVDNEQFF; size: few; D: TRBD2; length: 16; V: TRBV25-1; J: TRBJ2-1
DNA: TGCGCCAGCTCCCCACAGGGGATGAATGAGCAGTTCTTC; CDR3: CASSPQGMNEQFF; size: few; D: TRBD1; length: 13; V: TRBV5-1; J: TRBJ2-1
DNA: TGTGCCAGCAGTTTAACTTCTAGCGGGCAAACCTACGAGCAGTACTTC; CDR3: CASSLTSSGQTYEQYF; size: .; D: TRBD2; length: 16; V: TRBV6-5; J: TRBJ2-7
DNA: TGTGCCAGCAGAACGACAGATAACTATGGCTACACCTTC; CDR3: CASRTTDNYGYTF; size: .; D: .; length: 13; V: TRBV5-4; J: TRBJ1-2
DNA: TGTGCCAGCAGCCAAGATGGGGTAGCGGGGGAGGGTGAGCAGTTCTTC; CDR3: CASSQDGVAGEGEQFF; size: few; D: TRBD2; length: 16; V: TRBV4-2; J: TRBJ2-1
DNA: TGTGCCAGCATAGGGGGGACTACCTACGCCCAAGAGACCCAGTACTTC; CDR3: CASIGGTTYAQETQYF; size: .; D: .; length: 16; V: TRBV25-1; J: TRBJ2-5
DNA: TGTGCCAGCAGCTTAGGCGGGACAGGGGGGGAGTACTTC; CDR3: CASSLGGTGGEYF; size: few; D: TRBD1; length: 13; V: TRBV7-8; J: TRBJ2-7
DNA: TGCAGCGTTGAAAGGGAGTCGGGCACTGAAGCTTTCTTT; CDR3: CSVERESGTEAFF; size: many; D: .; length: 13; V: TRBV29-1; J: TRBJ1-1
DNA: TGCGCCAGCAGCCCCCGGGACAACAATGAGCAGTTCTTC; CDR3: CASSPRDNNEQFF; size: .; D: .; length: 13; V: TRBV5-1; J: TRBJ2-1
DNA: TGTGCCAGCACCCCGGGGCGGGCTAGCGGGGGGGACTCCTACAATGAGCAGTTCTTC; CDR3: CASTPGRASGGDSYNEQFF; size: many; D: TRBD2; length: 19; V: TRBV9; J: TRBJ2-1
DNA: TGTGCCAGCAGCCCACGGACAGGGGGGAACTACGAGCAGTACTTC; CDR3: CASSPRTGGNYEQYF; size: few; D: TRBD1; length: 15; V: TRBV7-9; J: TRBJ2-7
DNA: TGTGCCAGCAGTGGGCAGTACTATGGCTACACCTTC; CDR3: CASSGQYYGYTF; size: .; D: .; length: 12; V: TRBV2; J: TRBJ1-2
DNA: TGTGCCAGCCGGGGGTGGCCTAGCGGGGGGACAGATACGCAGTATTTT; CDR3: CASRGWPSGGTDTQYF; size: .; D: TRBD2; length: 16; V: TRBV2; J: TRBJ2-3
DNA: TGTGCCAGCAGCTTCCGGGACAGGGCTTCCGGGGCCAACGTCCTGACTTTC; CDR3: CASSFRDRASGANVLTF; size: .; D: TRBD1; length: 17; V: TRBV5-6; J: TRBJ2-6
DNA: TGTGCCTGGAGTGCCGGACAGGGGGCTGGCGGGGAGCTGTTTTTT; CDR3: CAWSAGQGAGGELFF; size: few; D: TRBD1; length: 15; V: TRBV30; J: TRBJ2-2
DNA: TGTGCCAGCAGCATGGTGGCCCACACTGAAGCTTTCTTT; CDR3: CASSMVAHTEAFF; size: few; D: .; length: 13; V: TRBV9; J: TRBJ1-1